The 25 T cell receptor beta chains below come from one sample, sequenced in a study of T cell responses to AZD1222 COVID-19 vaccine. Assay: immunoSEQ multiplex PCR; the TCRdb copy retains only in-frame clones and omits some. The profile shows just under 85,000 clones, around 86% of them singletons. The sample was peripheral blood, taken on day 0 of AZD1222 vaccination. The receptors were sampled from an adult in good health.

The V call is TRBV11-2, the J call TRBJ2-1, with D possibly being TRBD2 (5 bases). V was cut by 5 bases and J by 4 bases, with 12 bases left in between. CDR1 and CDR2 (germline): SGHAT, FQNNGV. This CDR3 contains 14 residues. CDR3 in DNA: TGTGCCAGCAGCCCGGACTTCATTTACAATGAGCAGTTCTTC. It yields the protein CASSPDFIYNEQFF. The whole variable domain, filled in from reference TRBV11-2 and TRBJ2-1, reads EAGVAQSPRYKIIEKRQSVAFWCNPISGHATLYWYQQILGQGPKLLIQFQNNGVVDDSQLPKDRFSAERLKGVDSTLKIQPAKLEDSAVYLCASSPDFIYNEQFFGPGTRLTVL.

This clone was observed a few times. The V gene is TRBV27, the J gene TRBJ1-2; 7 bases match TRBD1. The CDR3 extends over 16 amino acids. Germline V lookup: CDR1 MNHEY, CDR2 SMNVEV (reference sequence). Trimming cost V 0 bases and J 1 base; bases outside gene matches: 5. Here the CDR3 DNA reads TGTGCCAGCAGTTTATCCGTCGGACAGGTTAACTATGGCTACACCTTC. Protein product: CASSLSVGQVNYGYTF.

The chain has TRBV20-1 and TRBJ1-5; D unresolved. Trimming pared 3 bases from V and 10 bases from J, leaving 19 bases between. Germline V gene lookup returns CDR1 DFQATT and CDR2 SNEGSKA (reference sequence). This CDR3 contains 14 residues. CDR3 nucleotides: TGCAGTGCTAGTCCTGGACCCACGAGTGGACCCCAGCATTTT. Its translation: CSASPGPTSGPQHF.

This clone was recorded only once. J is TRBJ2-5 and V is TRBV5-5; TRBD2 matches 16 bases. The CDR3 runs to 17 residues. Per the germline V gene, CDR1 is SGHKS and CDR2 is YYEKEE (reference sequence). Trimming took 0 bases from V and 2 from J; bases not matched to a gene: 1. The CDR3 spells CASSLGGLAGGQETQYF. The CDR3 bases are TGTGCCAGCAGCTTGGGGGGACTAGCGGGAGGGCAAGAGACCCAGTACTTC.

As concerns this clone: At one end the junction does not follow the germline gene, possibly because of a read error. V usage is TRBV7-2 and J usage is TRBJ2-3; 9 bases fit TRBD2. The CDR3 covers 14 residues. The germline V gene encodes CDR1 SGHTA and CDR2 FQGNSA. The CDR3 sequence is CASRLAGATDTQYF. The CDR3 region has the DNA TGTGCCAGCAGATTAGCGGGAGCCACAGATACGCAGTATTTT.

The chain joins TRBV28 to TRBJ1-1, with D tentatively TRBD1 (5 bases). Germline CDR1 MDHEN, CDR2 SYDVKM. This CDR3 has 15 amino acids. Trimming removed 4 bases at V and 2 bases at J, with 14 bases between. The CDR3 loop reads CASSYGGAINTEAFF. CDR3 DNA: TGTGCCAGCAGTTATGGGGGTGCTATAAACACTGAAGCTTTCTTT.

V is TRBV12-5 and J is TRBJ1-1, with D perhaps TRBD1 (6 bases). The CDR3 has 14 residues. Germline loops: CDR1 LGHNT, CDR2 FRNRAP. V gave up 5 bases and J gave up 4 bases, with 14 bases separating them. CDR3 in DNA: TGTGCTAGTGGTCCCCGGGGGGCCGGCACTGAAGCTTTCTTT. This sequence encodes CASGPRGAGTEAFF.

The chain recombines TRBV13 with TRBJ1-1, with unresolved D. Trimming cost V 1 base and J 10 bases, with 10 bases left between them. The V gene's germline CDR1 is PRHDT and CDR2 FYEKMQ (reference sequence). This CDR3 has 12 amino acids. CDR3 DNA sequence: TGTGCCAGCAGCTTAGTAGGTGGTGGAGCTTTCTTT. Amino acid sequence: CASSLVGGGAFF.

The J gene is TRBJ2-1, the V gene TRBV20-1; D gene ambiguous. Germline values: CDR1 DFQATT, CDR2 SNEGSKA (reference sequence). The CDR3 sequence is 11 residues long. With 6 bases removed from V and 4 bases from J, the gap between germline ends came to 7 bases. Written as DNA, the CDR3 is TGCAGTGCCCAGCGTTACAATGAGCAGTTCTTC. This encodes CSAQRYNEQFF.

The V and J genes are TRBV7-9 and TRBJ2-5; TRBD2 is a possible D gene (6 bases). CDR3 length: 14 amino acids. V was clipped by 8 bases and J by 2 bases, with 15 bases between them. In germline, CDR1 is SEHNR, CDR2 FQNEAQ (reference sequence). CDR3 sequence: CASGELAHQETQYF. DNA for the CDR3: TGTGCCAGCGGGGAACTAGCCCATCAAGAGACCCAGTACTTC.

The rearrangement joins TRBV19 to TRBJ1-4; D may be TRBD1 (5 bases). The germline V gene encodes CDR1 LNHDA and CDR2 SQIVND (reference sequence). Deletions cut 7 bases from V and 4 bases from J, with 16 bases between. This CDR3 is 15 amino acids long. DNA for the CDR3: TGTGCCAGTAAGGGGCCACCGGGGAATAATGAAAAACTGTTTTTT. Translating it yields CASKGPPGNNEKLFF.

V usage is TRBV6-5 and J usage is TRBJ2-5; weak D call: TRBD1 (6 bases). CDR3 length: 15 residues. Germline-derived CDR1 and CDR2 are MNHEY and SVGAGI. V lost 6 bases, J lost 1 base, and 15 bases lay in between. For the CDR3, the DNA is TGTGCCAGCAGGCTTGCACTGGGGGCCCAAGAGACCCAGTACTTC. Translation: CASRLALGAQETQYF.

The V and J genes are TRBV19 and TRBJ2-7; D gene uncertain. The ends were cut back, 5 bases at V and 4 bases at J, with 9 bases in the middle. The CDR3 spans 12 residues. Germline values: CDR1 LNHDA, CDR2 SQIVND (reference sequence). CDR3 DNA sequence: TGTGCCAGTAGTCCGTCGAGGTACGAGCAGTACTTC. It yields the protein CASSPSRYEQYF.

The chain carries TRBV6-1 and TRBJ1-4; 11 bases are shared with TRBD1. Germline trimming cut 3 bases from V and 0 bases from J; bases unmatched to any gene: 3. This CDR3 contains 17 residues. The V gene's germline CDR1 is MNHNS and CDR2 SASEGT. CDR3 loop: CASSDPGQGATNEKLFF. CDR3 nucleotides: TGTGCCAGCAGTGATCCGGGACAGGGGGCAACTAATGAAAAACTGTTTTTT.

The chain employs TRBV7-9 and TRBJ2-6; D is unclear. The CDR3 sequence is 18 residues long. V shed 5 bases and J shed 2 bases, with 19 bases lying between them. Germline assignment: CDR1 SEHNR and CDR2 FQNEAQ (reference sequence). The CDR3 here is CASSLLTSTGTGANVLTF. In nucleotides, the CDR3 is TGTGCCAGCAGCCTACTCACATCGACGGGTACTGGGGCCAACGTCCTGACTTTC. Full variable domain (rest looked up from reference TRBV7-9 and TRBJ2-6): DTGVSQNPRHKITKRGQNVTFRCDPISEHNRLYWYRQTLGQGPEFLTYFQNEAQLEKSRLLSDRFSAERPKGSFSTLEIQRTEQGDSAMYLCASSLLTSTGTGANVLTFGAGSRLTVL.

This sequence joins TRBV19 and TRBJ2-7; TRBD1 matches 9 bases. The CDR3 length is 15 residues. Looked up from germline, CDR1 is LNHDA and CDR2 is SQIVND (reference sequence). Trimming at V came to 2 bases and at J to 3 bases, leaving 5 bases not matched to a gene. The CDR3 coding sequence is TGTGCCAGTAGTATACTCGGGACAGGGAACTACGAGCAGTACTTC. Translating it yields CASSILGTGNYEQYF.

The chain uses TRBV19 and TRBJ1-2, with D possibly being TRBD1 (6 bases). Trimming removed 9 bases from V and 8 bases from J, with 19 bases in between. This CDR3 has 13 residues. The germline V gene has CDR1 LNHDA and CDR2 SQIVND (reference sequence). In DNA form, the CDR3 reads TGTGCCAGCAACCAGGGGCCTAAGCGGGGCTACACCTTC. As protein: CASNQGPKRGYTF.

The J gene is TRBJ1-6, the V gene TRBV27; TRBD1 might be the D (5 bases). The length of the CDR3 is 15 residues. Trimming left V 5 bases short and J 0 bases short, with 8 bases between. Germline values: CDR1 MNHEY, CDR2 SMNVEV (reference sequence). As DNA, the CDR3 is TGTGCCAGCAGTCCGACAGTCTCCTATAATTCACCCCTCCACTTT. Translating it yields CASSPTVSYNSPLHF.

The chain combines TRBV3-1 (or the pseudogene TRBV3-2) with TRBJ1-6; D is unclear. The CDR3 sequence is 13 residues long. The V end lost 2 bases, the J end lost 7 bases, and 6 bases lay between the germline ends. Germline-derived CDR1 and CDR2 are LGHDT and YNNKEL (reference sequence). CDR3 loop: CASSQQKNSPLHF. The CDR3 nucleotides read TGTGCCAGCAGCCAACAGAAAAATTCACCCCTCCACTTT.

This chain uses TRBV19 with TRBJ1-6; a weak D match, TRBD1 (6 bases). This CDR3 region has 14 residues. Between the trimmed V and J ends, which lost 2 bases and 10 bases, there was a span of 12 bases. Germline V gene data show CDR1 as LNHDA and CDR2 as SQIVND (reference sequence). The CDR3 nucleotides read TGTGCCAGTAGTATACAGGGGAAGGAATCACCCCTCCACTTT. Amino acid sequence: CASSIQGKESPLHF.

CDR3 sequence: CASSGSQGPSSTDTQYF. CDR3 in DNA: TGTGCCAGCAGCGGGAGCCAGGGACCGTCTAGCACAGATACGCAGTATTTT. The chain has TRBV9 and TRBJ2-3; D is possibly TRBD1 or TRBD2 (5 bases each). Germline assignment: CDR1 SGDLS and CDR2 YYNGEE. The CDR3 covers 17 residues. Trimming took 3 bases from V and 0 from J, leaving 17 bases between them.

The chain employs TRBV5-4 and TRBJ1-1; D is ambiguous. Per the germline V gene, CDR1 is SGHNT and CDR2 is YYREEE (reference sequence). With 3 bases removed from V and 2 bases from J, the gap between germline ends came to 14 bases. This CDR3 contains 15 residues. The CDR3 nucleotides are TGTGCCAGCAGCTCCATGCAGGTCGGAAACACTGAAGCTTTCTTT. Amino acid sequence: CASSSMQVGNTEAFF.

The chain employs TRBV6-6 and TRBJ1-2; D unresolved. Germline V gives CDR1 MNHNY, CDR2 SVGAGI (reference sequence). With 6 bases removed from V and 5 bases from J, the gap between germline ends came to 22 bases. CDR3 size: 16 residues. CDR3: CASRWDPPLTTYGYTF. In DNA form, the CDR3 reads TGTGCCAGCAGATGGGATCCACCTCTCACGACGTATGGCTACACCTTC.

The count of this clone is one. This rearrangement joins TRBV6-5 to TRBJ2-5, with 7 bases fitting TRBD1. Germline V gene lookup returns CDR1 MNHEY and CDR2 SVGAGI. V was clipped by 7 bases and J by 4 bases; unmatched bases: 9. The CDR3 is made up of 14 amino acids. The CDR3 spells CASTLRGLGETQYF. CDR3 DNA sequence: TGTGCCAGCACTCTGAGGGGGCTGGGAGAGACCCAGTACTTC.

V and J are TRBV19 and TRBJ1-3; D is undetermined. The germline V and J ends were trimmed by 3 bases and 0 bases, with 6 bases remaining between them. Per germline, CDR1 LNHDA and CDR2 SQIVND (reference sequence). The CDR3 consists of 14 residues. The CDR3 coding sequence is TGTGCCAGTAGTATTTCCTTCTCTGGAAACACCATATATTTT. Protein product: CASSISFSGNTIYF. Filled out from reference TRBV19 and TRBJ1-3, the complete variable domain reads DGGITQSPKYLFRKEGQNVTLSCEQNLNHDAMYWYRQDPGQGLRLIYYSQIVNDFQKGDIAEGYSVSREKKESFPLTVTSAQKNPTAFYLCASSISFSGNTIYFGEGSWLTVV.